These 30 T cell receptor beta chains came from one sample sequenced in a study of T-cell memory formation after mild COVID-19. From the 5' RACE reads, TCRdb called clonotypes with MiXCR, one entry per CDR3 protein. The sample lists over 450,000 distinct CDR3 sequences; around 20% were seen once. Sequencing used PBMCs or a T cell subset sorted from them (not recorded which). The origin of the receptors is an adult woman who had mild COVID-19 (a few samples of this study predate the infection). Cell type and time point are not known.

This clonotype was seen ten or more times. The V and J genes are TRBV12-3 or TRBV12-4 and TRBJ1-5; 9 nucleotides match TRBD1. Losses at the gene ends were 3 bases for V and 4 bases for J; bases not matched to a gene: 4. The CDR3 consists of 15 residues. CDR3 in DNA: TGTGCCAGCAGTTTCGGGACAGGGCTTAATCAGCCCCAGCATTTT. This gives the protein CASSFGTGLNQPQHF.

J is TRBJ2-1 and V is TRBV2; D uncertain. This CDR3 comprises 13 residues. Germline loops: CDR1 SNHLY, CDR2 FYNNEI. Trimming pared 1 base from V and 9 bases from J, leaving 10 bases between. DNA of the CDR3: TGTGCCAGCAGTGAAGAGGCGCGCAGTGAGCAGTTCTTC. Protein: CASSEEARSEQFF.

This clonotype has only a few counts. The V and J genes are TRBV6-6 and TRBJ1-2; unclear D gene. Trimming took off 6 bases at V and 1 base at J, with 12 bases between the two ends. The CDR3 contains 14 residues. Germline-derived CDR1 and CDR2 are MNHNY and SVGAGI (reference sequence). CDR3 nucleotides: TGTGCCAGCAGGGCAGGAGGAGTTAACTATGGCTACACCTTC. This gives the protein CASRAGGVNYGYTF.

This clonotype was observed a few times. The rearrangement links TRBV21-1 to TRBJ2-7; the D call of TRBD1 is as the table states it, not checked on the DNA. TRBV21-1 is given as a pseudogene. The CDR3 loop spans 13 amino acids. As DNA, the CDR3 is TGTGCCACCCGAGGACATTACTCCTACGAGCAGTACTTC. This sequence encodes CATRGHYSYEQYF.

This sequence joins TRBV10-3 and TRBJ2-1; D may be TRBD2 (6 bases). V was shortened by 4 bases and J by 7 bases, with 11 bases between the two germline ends. Germline-derived CDR1 and CDR2 are ENHRY and SYGVKD. The CDR3 contains 13 residues. Here the CDR3 reads CAISADYRNEQFF. CDR3 sequence (DNA): TGTGCCATCAGTGCGGACTACAGGAATGAGCAGTTCTTC.

This chain joins TRBV29-1 and TRBJ2-7; tentative D call: TRBD1 (6 bases). The CDR3 totals 11 residues. Trimming shortened V by 7 bases and J by 1 base, and 8 bases separated the two germline ends. Germline V gene sequence: CDR1 SQVTM, CDR2 ANQGSEA. The CDR3 region has the DNA TGCAGCGCAGGGGCTTCCTACGAGCAGTACTTC. It codes for CSAGASYEQYF.

In its sample, this clonotype was seen a few times. The chain carries TRBV9 and TRBJ1-2, with D maybe TRBD1 (6 bases). The CDR3 loop spans 14 amino acids. The V end lost 3 bases, the J end lost 7 bases, and 16 bases lay between the germline ends. CDR1 and CDR2 (germline): SGDLS, YYNGEE. CDR3 nucleotides: TGTGCCAGCAGCGGGGGACACGCGCAGGGTGGCTACACCTTC. Amino acid sequence: CASSGGHAQGGYTF.

This clonotype showed up just a few times. The V gene is TRBV6-1, the J gene TRBJ2-7; 10 bases align to TRBD1. The CDR3 has 13 residues. The germline gives CDR1 MNHNS, CDR2 SASEGT. Trimming at V came to 8 bases and at J to 6 bases, leaving 7 bases not matched to a gene. In DNA form, the CDR3 reads TGTGCCAGCCGGGACAGGGGTCGAGGCGAGCAGTACTTC. Translation: CASRDRGRGEQYF.

This clonotype was seen more than once but under ten times. DNA for the CDR3: TGTGCCAGCTCACCAAGCTCACCTCAAGAGACCCAGTACTTC. Protein product: CASSPSSPQETQYF. The rearrangement links TRBV18 to TRBJ2-5, with D unclear. The germline V gene encodes CDR1 KGHSH and CDR2 LQKENI. The CDR3 consists of 14 residues. V dropped 2 bases and J dropped 2 bases, with 9 bases sitting between them.

Only a few counts were recorded for this clonotype. This chain connects TRBV5-1 to TRBJ2-2; TRBD2 aligns across 11 bases. Looked up from germline, CDR1 is SGHRS and CDR2 is YFSETQ. The CDR3 contains 18 residues. Germline trimming cut 1 base from V and 3 bases from J; bases unmatched to any gene: 8. The chain's CDR3 is CASSLPILAGAHTGELFF. The CDR3 nucleotides read TGCGCCAGCAGCTTGCCCATACTAGCGGGGGCTCACACCGGGGAGCTGTTTTTT. The entire variable domain, with the rest obtained from reference TRBV5-1 and TRBJ2-2, is as follows: KAGVTQTPRYLIKTRGQQVTLSCSPISGHRSVSWYQQTPGQGLQFLFEYFSETQRNKGNFPGRFSGRQFSNSRSEMNVSTLELGDSALYLCASSLPILAGAHTGELFFGEGSRLTVL.

V usage is TRBV7-9 and J usage is TRBJ2-7; D remains ambiguous. This CDR3 is 14 amino acids long. V dropped 0 bases and J dropped 3 bases, with 9 bases sitting between them. Germline CDR1 is SEHNR and CDR2 is FQNEAQ (reference sequence). CDR3 sequence (DNA): TGTGCCAGCAGCTTAGCACCCAGCGACTACGAGCAGTACTTC. Its protein product is CASSLAPSDYEQYF.

This chain links TRBV2 with TRBJ2-7; 8 bases line up with TRBD1. With V trimmed by 8 bases and J by 3 bases, 9 bases remained unmatched. The germline CDR1 and CDR2 sequences are SNHLY and FYNNEI. The CDR3 has 14 amino acids. The CDR3 protein is CASLAGGYYYEQYF. The CDR3 nucleotides are TGTGCCAGCCTAGCAGGGGGCTATTACTACGAGCAGTACTTC.

This clonotype was seen a handful of times. V is TRBV21-1 and J is TRBJ1-5. TRBV21-1 is a documented pseudogene. The CDR3 is 15 residues long. The CDR3: CASSKVGGGYQPQHF. CDR3 in DNA: TGTGCCAGCAGCAAAGTGGGAGGAGGATATCAGCCCCAGCATTTT.

V usage is TRBV12-3 or TRBV12-4 and J usage is TRBJ2-7, with D possibly TRBD2 on 5 matching bases. V dropped 6 bases and J dropped 2 bases, with 14 bases sitting between them. There are 14 residues in the CDR3. The CDR3 is CASSRGIATYEQYF. The CDR3 DNA is TGTGCCAGCAGCCGCGGAATAGCGACCTACGAGCAGTACTTC.

This rearrangement joins TRBV4-1 to TRBJ2-5, with D uncertain. The CDR3 is 15 amino acids. Germline CDR1 is MGHRA and CDR2 is YSYEKL. V lost 4 bases and J lost 5, with 17 bases in between. In DNA, the CDR3 is TGCGCCAGCAGCCCTACCCCCGCCAGTCGGGAGACCCAGTACTTC. This gives the protein CASSPTPASRETQYF.

V usage is TRBV14 and J usage is TRBJ1-3, with D possibly TRBD1 on 6 matching bases. Germline CDR1 is SGHDN and CDR2 is FVKESK. The length of the CDR3 is 17 residues. Trimming left V 2 bases short and J 0 bases short, with 14 bases between. The CDR3 sequence is CASSQSRGPLSGNTIYF. In nucleotides, the CDR3 is TGTGCCAGCAGCCAATCCAGGGGACCTCTCTCTGGAAACACCATATATTTT.

This clonotype was counted ten times or more. The chain employs TRBV5-6 and TRBJ2-7; TRBD2 matches 7 bases. J gave up 0 bases and V 4 bases, and 7 bases lay outside the gene matches. The germline CDR1 and CDR2 sequences are SGHDT and YYEEEE. The CDR3 sequence is 15 residues long. This CDR3 reads CASSNPSGYSYEQYF. CDR3 coding DNA: TGTGCCAGCAGCAACCCTAGCGGTTACTCCTACGAGCAGTACTTC.

This clonotype was seen a handful of times. The rearrangement links TRBV7-9 to TRBJ1-5; D not certain. The V gene lost 5 bases and the J gene lost 3 bases, with 17 bases spanning the gap. Germline CDR1 is SEHNR and CDR2 is FQNEAQ (reference sequence). This CDR3 has 16 residues. The CDR3, as DNA: TGTGCCAGCAGCCTGGAGGTGGGTCCCCTCAATCAGCCCCAGCATTTT. Protein product: CASSLEVGPLNQPQHF.

The chain employs TRBV28 and TRBJ2-3; weak D call: TRBD1 (6 bases). CDR3 length: 14 residues. Germline lookup yields CDR1 MDHEN and CDR2 SYDVKM. Trimming removed 5 bases from V and 5 bases from J, with 14 bases in between. The DNA of the CDR3 is TGTGCCAGCAGTCCCAGGGGTAGTCTAGATACGCAGTATTTT. This encodes CASSPRGSLDTQYF.

V gene TRBV6-5 combines with J gene TRBJ2-7; 9 positions agree with TRBD1. J gave up 0 bases and V 6 bases, and 3 bases lay outside the gene matches. This CDR3 is built from 14 residues. CDR1 MNHEY and CDR2 SVGAGI come from the germline V gene. The CDR3 loop reads CASRYRGPSYEQYF. CDR3 nucleotides: TGTGCCAGCAGGTACAGGGGGCCCTCCTACGAGCAGTACTTC.

In this sample, this clonotype turned up a few times. V usage is TRBV5-1 and J usage is TRBJ2-7; D may be TRBD1 or TRBD2 (6 bases each). V was pared by 4 bases and J by 3 bases, with 20 bases between. Germline lookup yields CDR1 SGHRS and CDR2 YFSETQ. CDR3 length: 16 amino acids. In DNA, the CDR3 is TGCGCCAGCAGCCCTCCGGGGGCCGGCACCCACTACGAGCAGTACTTC. Its translation is CASSPPGAGTHYEQYF. Supplemented by reference TRBV5-1 and TRBJ2-7, the full variable domain reads KAGVTQTPRYLIKTRGQQVTLSCSPISGHRSVSWYQQTPGQGLQFLFEYFSETQRNKGNFPGRFSGRQFSNSRSEMNVSTLELGDSALYLCASSPPGAGTHYEQYFGPGTRLTVT.

A few counts support this clonotype. The chain links TRBV4-3 to TRBJ2-1; 11 bases align to TRBD1. The ends lost 0 bases at V and 6 bases at J; junction bases unmatched: 4. The CDR3 runs to 16 residues. From germline, CDR1 is LGHNA and CDR2 YSLEER. DNA of the CDR3: TGCGCCAGCAGCCAAGATCGGGGGACAGGGGGCAATGAGCAGTTCTTC. This gives the protein CASSQDRGTGGNEQFF.

This clonotype was counted a few times. V and J are TRBV7-9 and TRBJ2-7; 9 nucleotides agree with TRBD1. Trimming at V came to 5 bases and at J to 4 bases, leaving 6 bases not matched to a gene. Germline CDR1 SEHNR, CDR2 FQNEAQ (reference sequence). The CDR3 runs to 14 residues. In nucleotides, the CDR3 is TGTGCCAGCAGCCCTCGACAGGGGGAGTACGAGCAGTACTTC. Translation gives CASSPRQGEYEQYF.

The gene calls are TRBV29-1 and TRBJ1-1, with D tentatively TRBD1 (6 bases). This CDR3 has 14 amino acids. The germline CDR1 and CDR2 sequences are SQVTM and ANQGSEA. V was trimmed by 2 bases and J by 2 bases, leaving 12 bases between them. CDR3 in amino acids: CSVEWTARNTEAFF. CDR3 DNA: TGCAGCGTTGAATGGACAGCAAGAAACACTGAAGCTTTCTTT.

The chain carries TRBV6-6 and TRBJ1-3, with 9 bases fitting TRBD1. Germline V gene lookup returns CDR1 MNHNY and CDR2 SVGAGI (reference sequence). J gave up 7 bases and V 5 bases, and 9 bases lay outside the gene matches. This CDR3 is built from 15 residues. The DNA for the CDR3 is TGTGCCAGCAGTAGCCGGGACAGGGTCAGGAACACCATATATTTT. As protein: CASSSRDRVRNTIYF.

This chain joins TRBV2 and TRBJ1-1, with 7 bases matching TRBD1. V lost 8 bases, J lost 5 bases, and 14 bases stayed unmatched. The CDR3 totals 15 residues. The germline V gene encodes CDR1 SNHLY and CDR2 FYNNEI. CDR3: CASEGGKTGKTEAFF. CDR3 in DNA: TGTGCCAGCGAGGGCGGGAAGACAGGGAAGACTGAAGCTTTCTTT. Supplemented by reference TRBV2 and TRBJ1-1, the full variable domain reads EPEVTQTPSHQVTQMGQEVILRCVPISNHLYFYWYRQILGQKVEFLVSFYNNEISEKSEIFDDQFSVERPDGSNFTLKIRSTKLEDSAMYFCASEGGKTGKTEAFFGQGTRLTVV.

CDR3 protein: CATSGHRFDGYTF. CDR3 DNA sequence: TGTGCCACCTCGGGACATCGGTTTGATGGCTACACCTTC. The rearrangement links TRBV24-1 to TRBJ1-2; D might be TRBD1 (6 bases). Germline CDR1 KGHDR, CDR2 SFDVKD. V dropped 9 bases and J dropped 6 bases, with 16 bases sitting between them. The CDR3 runs to 13 residues.

This clonotype came up a few times. The V call is TRBV29-1, the J call TRBJ2-3, with 7 nucleotides matching TRBD1. This CDR3 is built from 13 residues. Unmatched junction bases numbered 4, after V lost 6 bases and J lost 1 base. Germline CDR1 is SQVTM and CDR2 is ANQGSEA. The CDR3 DNA reads as TGCAGCGTAAAAGGGACAGGCACAGATACGCAGTATTTT. Protein: CSVKGTGTDTQYF.

J is TRBJ2-3 and V is TRBV5-1; no reliable D call. The V and J ends lost 0 bases and 5 bases respectively, with 7 bases between them. Germline lookup yields CDR1 SGHRS and CDR2 YFSETQ. This CDR3 has 13 residues. DNA for the CDR3: TGCGCCAGCAGCTTGGACTCCCAAGATACGCAGTATTTT. Translation gives CASSLDSQDTQYF. Filled out from reference TRBV5-1 and TRBJ2-3, the complete variable domain reads KAGVTQTPRYLIKTRGQQVTLSCSPISGHRSVSWYQQTPGQGLQFLFEYFSETQRNKGNFPGRFSGRQFSNSRSEMNVSTLELGDSALYLCASSLDSQDTQYFGPGTRLTVL.

The CDR3 bases are TGTGCCAGTAAGCCGAGGGGTAGGCGGCAAGAGACCCAGTACTTC. Translated: CASKPRGRRQETQYF. V is TRBV19 and J is TRBJ2-5, with D perhaps assigned TRBD1 or TRBD2 (5 bases each). Trimming removed 7 bases at V and 2 bases at J, with 17 bases between. Looked up from germline, CDR1 is LNHDA and CDR2 is SQIVND (reference sequence). This CDR3 spans 15 amino acids.